The 26 T cell receptor beta chains listed next were all sequenced from one sample in a study of T cell repertoires in cytomegalovirus infection. These receptors lack a known antigen. TCRdb itself ran the reads through MiXCR, one entry per CDR3 protein. The sample holds some 940,000 distinct CDR3 sequences, about 33% seen once. Sequenced here: cultured CD8+ T cells from PBMCs, sampled from culture after CMV antigen stimulation. Receptors were obtained from a human donor in good health (CMV status not recorded). Some clones in this sample may be carry-over from other donors' samples.

V gene TRBV3-1 combines with J gene TRBJ1-1; D perhaps matches TRBD1 (5 bases). This CDR3 contains 18 residues. The ends were cut back, 0 bases at V and 3 bases at J, with 20 bases in the middle. Germline CDR1 and CDR2: LGHDT and YNNKEL (reference sequence). The CDR3 DNA reads TGTGCCAGCAGCCAAGATCAGGGCTACAGAGGTGATTACACTGAAGCTTTCTTT. It encodes CASSQDQGYRGDYTEAFF.

At least ten counts were recorded for this clonotype. The V call is TRBV27, the J call TRBJ1-6, with 11 bases aligning to TRBD1. The V and J ends lost 6 bases and 3 bases, in that order; junction bases with no gene match: 4. The CDR3 is made up of 16 amino acids. The V gene's germline CDR1 is MNHEY and CDR2 SMNVEV (reference sequence). The DNA for the CDR3 is TGTGCCAGCAGCACCGGGACAGGGGGCTATAATTCACCCCTCCACTTT. This codes for CASSTGTGGYNSPLHF.

The genes are TRBV7-6 and TRBJ1-5; 9 bases line up with TRBD1. Germline values: CDR1 SGHVS, CDR2 FNYEAQ. Trimming cost V 3 bases and J 6 bases; bases outside gene matches: 6. The CDR3 loop spans 15 amino acids. CDR3 loop: CASSFWTGDSQPQHF. CDR3 DNA sequence: TGTGCCAGCAGCTTCTGGACAGGGGATAGTCAGCCCCAGCATTTT.

The rearrangement uses TRBV2 and TRBJ2-3; 10 positions agree with TRBD1. The germline gives CDR1 SNHLY, CDR2 FYNNEI. This CDR3 has 18 residues. After removal of 7 bases from V and 1 base from J, the junction contained 14 bases not matched to a gene. CDR3 in amino acids: CASNIRDRGTRGTDTQYF. The CDR3 DNA reads as TGTGCCAGCAATATCCGGGACAGGGGAACAAGAGGCACAGATACGCAGTATTTT. The full variable domain, rest sourced from reference TRBV2 and TRBJ2-3, is EPEVTQTPSHQVTQMGQEVILRCVPISNHLYFYWYRQILGQKVEFLVSFYNNEISEKSEIFDDQFSVERPDGSNFTLKIRSTKLEDSAMYFCASNIRDRGTRGTDTQYFGPGTRLTVL.

The CDR3 sequence: CASSTDRAYSNQPQHF. In DNA form, the CDR3 reads TGTGCCAGTAGTACCGACCGGGCTTATAGCAATCAGCCCCAGCATTTT. The chain has TRBV19 and TRBJ1-5; D unclear. The V and J ends lost 4 bases and 0 bases respectively, with 13 bases between them. Per the germline V gene, CDR1 is LNHDA and CDR2 is SQIVND (reference sequence). This CDR3 region has 16 residues.

This chain uses TRBV5-4 with TRBJ2-3; TRBD2 matches 10 bases. CDR3 length: 15 residues. Germline V gene sequence: CDR1 SGHNT, CDR2 YYREEE (reference sequence). After removal of 6 bases from V and 0 bases from J, the junction contained 4 bases not matched to a gene. The CDR3 DNA is TGTGCCAGCATAGAGCGGGGGGGAAGCACAGATACGCAGTATTTT. Translated, it gives CASIERGGSTDTQYF.

This clonotype has a handful of counts. This rearrangement joins TRBV12-3 or TRBV12-4 to TRBJ2-5; TRBD2 is a possible D gene (7 bases). V lost 6 bases and J lost 2, with 16 bases in between. The CDR3 spans 15 residues. The CDR3 nucleotides are TGTGCCAGCAGCTCTGAGGGGGGGAGGCAAGAGACCCAGTACTTC. It yields the protein CASSSEGGRQETQYF.

This clonotype was seen once. A much more abundant neighbour one base away suggests this may be a read error. The V call is TRBV12-3 or TRBV12-4, the J call TRBJ2-1; D may be TRBD2 (6 bases). The CDR3 extends over 15 amino acids. CDR3 amino acids: CVSSLVGTSYNEQFF. The CDR3 nucleotides read TGTGTCAGCAGCTTGGTAGGGACTTCGTACAATGAGCAGTTCTTC.

This clonotype was recorded a few times. This chain uses TRBV12-3 or TRBV12-4 with TRBJ1-1, with D perhaps matching TRBD1 (6 bases). The CDR3 is 14 amino acids. Trimming cost V 7 bases and J 4 bases, with 16 bases left between them. The CDR3 loop reads CASTTTGRATEAFF. Written as DNA, the CDR3 is TGTGCCAGCACCACGACAGGTAGAGCCACTGAAGCTTTCTTT.

This clonotype occurred a few times. The chain joins TRBV7-9 to TRBJ2-7, with D possibly matching TRBD2 (6 bases). V was trimmed by 4 bases and J by 7 bases, leaving 14 bases between them. The CDR3 runs 13 residues. From germline, CDR1 is SEHNR and CDR2 FQNEAQ (reference sequence). In DNA form, the CDR3 reads TGTGCCAGCAGCTCCCGGGGGACCCGGGAGCAGTACGTC. As protein: CASSSRGTREQYV.

The chain carries TRBV6-5 and TRBJ2-3, with 8 bases lining up with TRBD2. This CDR3 comprises 15 residues. After removal of 2 bases from V and 4 bases from J, the junction contained 5 bases not matched to a gene. Per the germline V gene, CDR1 is MNHEY and CDR2 is SVGAGI. The DNA for the CDR3 is TGTGCCAGCAGTTACGGAGTTAGCGGGGCAGATACGCAGTATTTT. Translating gives CASSYGVSGADTQYF.

V usage is TRBV2 and J usage is TRBJ1-1, with unresolved D. CDR3 length equals 11 residues. Trimming took 2 bases from V and 8 from J, leaving 6 bases between them. The V gene's germline CDR1 is SNHLY and CDR2 FYNNEI. The CDR3: CASSEWWEAFF. The CDR3 nucleotides are TGTGCCAGCAGTGAATGGTGGGAAGCTTTCTTT.

Many counts were recorded for this clonotype. The CDR3 DNA reads as TGTGCCAGCAGCTTAAGGACTCCGAATGAGCAGTTCTTC. This translates into CASSLRTPNEQFF. The gene calls are TRBV7-6 and TRBJ2-1, with D tentatively TRBD2 (5 bases). Germline V gives CDR1 SGHVS, CDR2 FNYEAQ. The CDR3 is made up of 13 amino acids. V gave up 2 bases and J gave up 7 bases, with 9 bases separating them.

This clonotype was recorded at least ten times. This chain links TRBV7-9 with TRBJ2-6; 7 bases line up with TRBD1. V shed 1 base, J shed 0 bases, and the junction held 6 bases outside the gene matches. Germline CDR1 SEHNR, CDR2 FQNEAQ (reference sequence). This CDR3 spans 18 amino acids. This CDR3 reads CASSLDGTVYSGANVLTF. CDR3 coding DNA: TGTGCCAGCAGCTTAGACGGGACAGTTTACTCTGGGGCCAACGTCCTGACTTTC.

This clonotype has at least ten counts. The genes are TRBV7-6 and TRBJ1-1; D not certain. CDR1 is SGHVS, CDR2 FNYEAQ, per germline. Deletions cut 3 bases from V and 2 bases from J, with 7 bases between. The CDR3 sequence is 13 residues long. The CDR3 spells CASSLGINTEAFF. The CDR3 nucleotides are TGTGCCAGCAGCTTGGGAATAAACACTGAAGCTTTCTTT. The variable domain in full, with the rest retrieved from reference TRBV7-6 and TRBJ1-1, is GAGVSQSPRYKVTKRGQDVALRCDPISGHVSLYWYRQALGQGPEFLTYFNYEAQQDKSGLPNDRFSAERPEGSISTLTIQRTEQRDSAMYRCASSLGINTEAFFGQGTRLTVV.

This clonotype was picked up a small number of times. The chain uses TRBV2 and TRBJ2-7; tentative D call: TRBD1 (5 bases). V gave up 11 bases and J gave up 0 bases, with 11 bases separating them. This CDR3 is built from 12 residues. Germline assignment: CDR1 SNHLY and CDR2 FYNNEI. The CDR3 region is CAGSTGSYEQYF. The CDR3 nucleotides are TGTGCCGGGTCCACAGGCTCCTACGAGCAGTACTTC.

This rearrangement joins TRBV29-1 to TRBJ1-2; D gene ambiguous. The length of the CDR3 is 11 residues. CDR1 and CDR2 (germline): SQVTM, ANQGSEA. V lost 8 bases, J lost 3 bases, and 10 bases lay in between. The CDR3 sequence is CSFWKDYGYTF. In DNA, the CDR3 is TGCAGCTTTTGGAAGGACTATGGCTACACCTTC.

The rearrangement joins TRBV6-5 to TRBJ1-1, with TRBD1 identical over 8 bases. Germline CDR1 is MNHEY and CDR2 is SVGAGI. The trim removed 2 bases at V and 5 bases at J, leaving 10 bases unmatched. CDR3 length equals 16 residues. Here the CDR3 reads CASSYSGRGPGTEAFF. DNA for the CDR3: TGTGCCAGCAGTTACAGCGGCAGGGGGCCGGGGACTGAAGCTTTCTTT.

The gene calls are TRBV7-9 and TRBJ2-1; 9 bases match TRBD2. The CDR3 contains 15 residues. Germline V gene lookup returns CDR1 SEHNR and CDR2 FQNEAQ (reference sequence). Trimming at V came to 7 bases and at J to 3 bases, leaving 7 bases not matched to a gene. DNA of the CDR3: TGTGCCAGCAACCCCACAGCGGGGGGCTACAATGAGCAGTTCTTC. Residues: CASNPTAGGYNEQFF.

The J gene is TRBJ2-5, the V gene TRBV9, with TRBD1 matching 8 bases. CDR3 length equals 14 residues. V trimming: 3 bases; J trimming: 5 bases; junction bases outside the gene matches: 6. Germline-derived CDR1 and CDR2 are SGDLS and YYNGEE. CDR3 bases: TGTGCCAGCAGCGATTTGACAGGGGCCGAGACCCAGTACTTC. It specifies CASSDLTGAETQYF.

A few counts support this clonotype. This chain joins TRBV6-6 and TRBJ2-1, with D hard to call. The CDR3 runs 14 residues. Germline V gene sequence: CDR1 MNHNY, CDR2 SVGAGI (reference sequence). V gave up 6 bases and J gave up 2 bases, with 11 bases separating them. This CDR3 reads CASRTPSTYNEQFF. CDR3 DNA: TGTGCCAGCAGGACCCCAAGTACCTACAATGAGCAGTTCTTC.

DNA of the CDR3: TGCAGTGCTAGTCTAGCGGGGGGCAAATGGGGTGAGCAGTTCTTC. Translation: CSASLAGGKWGEQFF. This sequence joins TRBV20-1 and TRBJ2-1, with TRBD2 matching 11 bases. The CDR3 has 15 amino acids. The V gene end was trimmed by 3 bases and the J gene end by 9 bases; junction bases not matched to a gene: 10. The germline V gene has CDR1 DFQATT and CDR2 SNEGSKA (reference sequence).

At least ten counts were recorded for this clonotype. The chain recombines TRBV5-4 with TRBJ2-1, with D possibly called TRBD1 or TRBD2 (5 bases each). The V end was cut by 3 bases, the J end by 6 bases, with 16 bases between. CDR3 length: 15 amino acids. Germline-derived CDR1 and CDR2 are SGHNT and YYREEE (reference sequence). The CDR3 here is CASSSWGGFSNEQFF. The DNA for the CDR3 is TGTGCCAGCAGCTCCTGGGGCGGGTTTTCCAATGAGCAGTTCTTC.

The J gene is TRBJ2-1, the V gene TRBV6-5, with TRBD2 matching 8 bases. The V and J ends lost 2 bases and 3 bases, in that order; junction bases with no gene match: 0. CDR1 MNHEY and CDR2 SVGAGI come from the germline V gene. CDR3 length: 14 amino acids. The CDR3 reads CASSYAGGYNEQFF. The CDR3 region has the DNA TGTGCCAGCAGTTACGCGGGGGGCTACAATGAGCAGTTCTTC.

The chain has TRBV20-1 and TRBJ2-7; 8 positions agree with TRBD1. The CDR3 runs to 13 residues. Germline lookup yields CDR1 DFQATT and CDR2 SNEGSKA (reference sequence). This CDR3 is CSWRGDRGYEQYF. CDR3 DNA: TGCAGCTGGAGGGGAGACAGGGGATACGAGCAGTACTTC.

This clonotype turned up a few times. The chain links TRBV6-1 to TRBJ2-1; 10 bases are a match to TRBD2. J gave up 7 bases and V 2 bases, and 11 bases lay outside the gene matches. Germline CDR1 MNHNS, CDR2 SASEGT. The CDR3 contains 17 residues. DNA of the CDR3: TGTGCCAGCAGTGAATGGGATCGGCTAGCGGGGGCGAATGAGCAGTTCTTC. It codes for CASSEWDRLAGANEQFF.